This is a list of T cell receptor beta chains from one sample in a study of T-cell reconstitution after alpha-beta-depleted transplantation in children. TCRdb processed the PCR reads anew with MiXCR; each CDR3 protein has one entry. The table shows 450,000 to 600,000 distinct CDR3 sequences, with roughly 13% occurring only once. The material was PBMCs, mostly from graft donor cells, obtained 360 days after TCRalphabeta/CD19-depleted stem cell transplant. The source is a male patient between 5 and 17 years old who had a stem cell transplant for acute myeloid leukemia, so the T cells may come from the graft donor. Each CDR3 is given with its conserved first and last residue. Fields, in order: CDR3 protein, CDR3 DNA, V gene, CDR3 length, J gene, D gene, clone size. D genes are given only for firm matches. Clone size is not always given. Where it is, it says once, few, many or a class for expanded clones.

cdr3_aa: CASTPGGSLSYEQYF
cdr3_nt: TGTGCCAGCACCCCAGGGGGCTCATTATCCTACGAGCAGTACTTC
v_call: TRBV28
cdr3_length: 15
j_call: TRBJ2-7
d_call: TRBD1
clone_size: few

cdr3_aa: CASSADRGGETQYF
cdr3_nt: TGTGCCAGCAGTGCGGACAGGGGAGGAGAGACCCAGTACTTC
v_call: TRBV25-1
cdr3_length: 14
j_call: TRBJ2-5
d_call: TRBD1
clone_size: many

cdr3_aa: CASSPRAGVAKNIQYF
cdr3_nt: TGTGCCAGCAGTCCCCGGGCCGGAGTTGCCAAAAACATTCAGTACTTC
v_call: TRBV28
cdr3_length: 16
j_call: TRBJ2-4
d_call: NA
clone_size: many

cdr3_aa: CASSPRAFPSPKFF
cdr3_nt: TGTGCCAGCAGTCCCCGGGCTTTCCCTTCTCCGAAGTTCTTC
v_call: TRBV28
cdr3_length: 14
j_call: TRBJ2-1
d_call: NA
clone_size: few

cdr3_aa: CSARDRGGIYNEQFF
cdr3_nt: TGCAGTGCTAGAGATCGGGGCGGGATCTACAATGAGCAGTTCTTC
v_call: TRBV20-1
cdr3_length: 15
j_call: TRBJ2-1
d_call: NA
clone_size: many

cdr3_aa: CSKNLAVEETQYF
cdr3_nt: TGCAGCAAAAACTTAGCGGTCGAAGAGACCCAGTACTTC
v_call: TRBV20-1
cdr3_length: 13
j_call: TRBJ2-5
d_call: NA
clone_size: NA

cdr3_aa: CASSQRGTSGRIGLQFF
cdr3_nt: TGTGCCAGCAGCCAGCGCGGGACTAGCGGGAGGATCGGGTTGCAGTTCTTC
v_call: TRBV3-1
cdr3_length: 17
j_call: TRBJ2-1
d_call: TRBD2
clone_size: many

cdr3_aa: CASSSPLTEGGETQYF
cdr3_nt: TGTGCCAGCAGTTCGCCTCTGACGGAGGGAGGGGAGACCCAGTACTTC
v_call: TRBV12-3/TRBV12-4
cdr3_length: 16
j_call: TRBJ2-5
d_call: TRBD2
clone_size: few

cdr3_aa: CASSYPDSHPYEQYF
cdr3_nt: TGTGCCAGCAGTTACCCGGACTCCCATCCCTACGAGCAGTACTTC
v_call: TRBV6-2/TRBV6-3
cdr3_length: 15
j_call: TRBJ2-7
d_call: NA
clone_size: many

cdr3_aa: CASSADRGSGNTIYF
cdr3_nt: TGTGCCAGCAGCGCCGACAGGGGCTCTGGAAACACCATATATTTT
v_call: TRBV7-3
cdr3_length: 15
j_call: TRBJ1-3
d_call: TRBD1
clone_size: NA

cdr3_aa: CASIRAGGLQETQYF
cdr3_nt: TGTGCCAGCATCCGTGCAGGGGGACTCCAAGAGACCCAGTACTTC
v_call: TRBV6-2/TRBV6-3
cdr3_length: 15
j_call: TRBJ2-5
d_call: NA
clone_size: many

cdr3_aa: CASSESIHLPKGNEQFF
cdr3_nt: TGTGCCAGCAGTGAATCGATACACCTCCCTAAGGGGAATGAGCAGTTCTTC
v_call: TRBV25-1
cdr3_length: 17
j_call: TRBJ2-1
d_call: NA
clone_size: NA

cdr3_aa: CASTRRNLPRGNEQFF
cdr3_nt: TGTGCCAGCACCCGGAGGAACCTTCCCCGGGGCAATGAGCAGTTCTTC
v_call: TRBV11-1
cdr3_length: 16
j_call: TRBJ2-1
d_call: NA
clone_size: few

cdr3_aa: CASSTGAAISTDTQYF
cdr3_nt: TGTGCCAGCAGTACGGGGGCGGCGATTAGCACAGATACGCAGTATTTT
v_call: TRBV28
cdr3_length: 16
j_call: TRBJ2-3
d_call: NA
clone_size: many

cdr3_aa: CASSPGQWGETQYF
cdr3_nt: TGTGCCAGTAGTCCAGGACAGTGGGGAGAGACCCAGTACTTC
v_call: TRBV19
cdr3_length: 14
j_call: TRBJ2-5
d_call: NA
clone_size: NA

cdr3_aa: CASSLSDTDTQYF
cdr3_nt: TGTGCCAGCAGTCTTTCGGATACGGATACGCAGTATTTT
v_call: TRBV12-3/TRBV12-4
cdr3_length: 13
j_call: TRBJ2-3
d_call: NA
clone_size: many

cdr3_aa: CASSTPDTQETQYF
cdr3_nt: TGTGCCAGTAGTACCCCTGACACTCAAGAGACCCAGTACTTC
v_call: TRBV19
cdr3_length: 14
j_call: TRBJ2-5
d_call: NA
clone_size: few

cdr3_aa: CAWREVDGGTNEKLFF
cdr3_nt: TGTGCCTGGAGGGAAGTGGACGGAGGGACTAATGAAAAACTGTTTTTT
v_call: TRBV30
cdr3_length: 16
j_call: TRBJ1-4
d_call: NA
clone_size: NA

cdr3_aa: CSARSGENEQFF
cdr3_nt: TGCAGTGCGAGGTCCGGGGAGAATGAGCAGTTCTTC
v_call: TRBV20-1
cdr3_length: 12
j_call: TRBJ2-1
d_call: NA
clone_size: many

cdr3_aa: CASSSIPLAGASAARHYF
cdr3_nt: TGTGCCAGCAGTTCAATACCTCTAGCGGGAGCTAGCGCAGCTCGTCACTATTTT
v_call: TRBV6-5
cdr3_length: 18
j_call: TRBJ2-3
d_call: TRBD2
clone_size: few

cdr3_aa: CASSQDFSPTSGPNTDTQYF
cdr3_nt: TGCGCCAGCAGCCAAGATTTCTCCCCGACTAGCGGGCCGAACACAGATACGCAGTATTTT
v_call: TRBV4-3
cdr3_length: 20
j_call: TRBJ2-3
d_call: TRBD2
clone_size: NA

cdr3_aa: CASSLYRGSPLHF
cdr3_nt: TGTGCCAGCAGTTTGTACAGGGGTTCACCCCTCCACTTT
v_call: TRBV27
cdr3_length: 13
j_call: TRBJ1-6
d_call: TRBD1
clone_size: few

cdr3_aa: CASSLTSTGYEQYF
cdr3_nt: TGTGCCAGCAGCTTAACTTCTACAGGATACGAGCAGTACTTC
v_call: TRBV7-2
cdr3_length: 14
j_call: TRBJ2-7
d_call: NA
clone_size: many

cdr3_aa: CASSQDSGSITDTQYF
cdr3_nt: TGCGCCAGCAGCCAAGATAGTGGGTCAATCACAGATACGCAGTATTTT
v_call: TRBV4-3
cdr3_length: 16
j_call: TRBJ2-3
d_call: NA
clone_size: NA

cdr3_aa: CASPPGTGHTVGKNIQYF
cdr3_nt: TGTGCCAGTCCCCCCGGGACAGGACACACAGTAGGCAAAAACATTCAGTACTTC
v_call: TRBV28
cdr3_length: 18
j_call: TRBJ2-4
d_call: TRBD1
clone_size: few

cdr3_aa: CASTPLGADTQYF
cdr3_nt: TGTGCCAGCACCCCTCTGGGGGCAGATACGCAGTATTTT
v_call: TRBV27
cdr3_length: 13
j_call: TRBJ2-3
d_call: NA
clone_size: NA

cdr3_aa: CASSVGEWGTYNEQFF
cdr3_nt: TGTGCCAGCAGCGTAGGAGAGTGGGGGACCTACAATGAGCAGTTCTTC
v_call: TRBV9
cdr3_length: 16
j_call: TRBJ2-1
d_call: NA
clone_size: few

cdr3_aa: CSASLVGEAFF
cdr3_nt: TGCAGTGCTAGTCTGGTGGGTGAAGCTTTCTTT
v_call: TRBV20-1
cdr3_length: 11
j_call: TRBJ1-1
d_call: NA
clone_size: few

cdr3_aa: CASSFDLDTQYF
cdr3_nt: TGCGCCAGCAGCTTCGACTTAGATACGCAGTATTTT
v_call: TRBV5-1
cdr3_length: 12
j_call: TRBJ2-3
d_call: NA
clone_size: NA

cdr3_aa: CACGGSGTGGLNTGELFF
cdr3_nt: TGTGCCTGCGGGGGCTCTGGGACAGGGGGCCTGAACACCGGGGAGCTGTTTTTT
v_call: TRBV7-3
cdr3_length: 18
j_call: TRBJ2-2
d_call: TRBD1
clone_size: NA

cdr3_aa: CASSQTSGSRNEQFF
cdr3_nt: TGTGCCAGCAGTCAGACTAGCGGGAGTAGGAATGAGCAGTTCTTC
v_call: TRBV12-3/TRBV12-4
cdr3_length: 15
j_call: TRBJ2-1
d_call: TRBD2
clone_size: NA

cdr3_aa: CASSPLGQYTGELFF
cdr3_nt: TGTGCCAGCAGTCCCTTGGGACAGTACACCGGGGAGCTGTTTTTT
v_call: TRBV28
cdr3_length: 15
j_call: TRBJ2-2
d_call: TRBD1
clone_size: many

cdr3_aa: CASSSGLAGVWELFF
cdr3_nt: TGCGCCAGCAGCTCCGGACTAGCGGGAGTCTGGGAGCTGTTTTTT
v_call: TRBV5-1
cdr3_length: 15
j_call: TRBJ2-2
d_call: TRBD2
clone_size: few

cdr3_aa: CASSLGGSTYTEAFF
cdr3_nt: TGTGCCAGCAGCCTCGGCGGCAGCACATACACTGAAGCTTTCTTT
v_call: TRBV28
cdr3_length: 15
j_call: TRBJ1-1
d_call: NA
clone_size: NA

cdr3_aa: CASSPSGTEYEQYF
cdr3_nt: TGTGCCAGCAGCCCTTCCGGGACGGAGTACGAGCAGTACTTC
v_call: TRBV9
cdr3_length: 14
j_call: TRBJ2-7
d_call: NA
clone_size: NA

cdr3_aa: CASRGKDTQYF
cdr3_nt: TGTGCCAGTCGGGGCAAAGATACGCAGTATTTT
v_call: TRBV7-9
cdr3_length: 11
j_call: TRBJ2-3
d_call: NA
clone_size: NA

cdr3_aa: CASSRTGWGEQYF
cdr3_nt: TGTGCCAGCAGTCGGACAGGGTGGGGCGAGCAGTACTTC
v_call: TRBV28
cdr3_length: 13
j_call: TRBJ2-7
d_call: TRBD1
clone_size: few

cdr3_aa: CASSLRLGRSYEQYF
cdr3_nt: TGTGCCAGCAGCTTGAGGCTTGGCCGCTCCTACGAGCAGTACTTC
v_call: TRBV5-4
cdr3_length: 15
j_call: TRBJ2-7
d_call: NA
clone_size: many

cdr3_aa: CASTQPTSSGPYNEQFF
cdr3_nt: TGTGCCAGCACCCAACCAACCTCTAGCGGACCCTACAATGAGCAGTTCTTC
v_call: TRBV6-1
cdr3_length: 17
j_call: TRBJ2-1
d_call: TRBD2
clone_size: few

cdr3_aa: CSARGPRVQETQYF
cdr3_nt: TGCAGTGCCAGGGGACCGAGAGTACAAGAGACCCAGTACTTC
v_call: TRBV20-1
cdr3_length: 14
j_call: TRBJ2-5
d_call: NA
clone_size: few

cdr3_aa: CASSRLNRGNTIYF
cdr3_nt: TGTGCCAGCAGTCGACTCAACAGGGGAAACACCATATATTTT
v_call: TRBV12-3/TRBV12-4
cdr3_length: 14
j_call: TRBJ1-3
d_call: NA
clone_size: NA

cdr3_aa: CASSPGLGPNEQFF
cdr3_nt: TGTGCCAGCAGCCCGGGACTAGGCCCGAATGAGCAGTTCTTC
v_call: TRBV6-1
cdr3_length: 14
j_call: TRBJ2-1
d_call: TRBD2
clone_size: NA